This entry concerns a single T cell receptor beta chain. The data originate from a study of blood T cell repertoires in COVID-19. Looking at the study overall: The United States, Italy and Spain provided the acute and convalescent COVID-19 samples.

Per the authors' pipeline: The assay estimated nucleated cells by amplifying reference gene primers. This table comes from immunoSEQ multiplex PCR, and its TCRdb copy is limited to in-frame clones, with some not included. The V and J calls and clone size are taken from that table; D and trimming were inferred from the DNA. The sample lists more than 200,000 clones, approximately 82% occurring once. CDR3 length: 14 residues. V dropped 3 bases and J dropped 3 bases, with 12 bases sitting between them. Germline V gene sequence: CDR1 LNHDA, CDR2 SQIVND (reference sequence). Source material: peripheral blood. The gene calls are TRBV19 and TRBJ2-7; the D gene is possibly TRBD2 (6 bases). This clonotype originated in an older woman with active or convalescent COVID-19. Here the CDR3 DNA reads TGTGCCAGTAGTATGGAGGGACGGTACTACGAGCAGTACTTC. Translated, it gives CASSMEGRYYEQYF.